This T cell receptor beta chain was found in a study of cytomegalovirus exposure and HLA in healthy donors. Per germline, CDR1 MNHEY and CDR2 SMNVEV (reference sequence). Trimming took off 2 bases at V and 3 bases at J, with 10 bases between the two ends. CDR3 size: 14 residues. The sample holds one count of this clone. As yet, its antigen is unknown. General study findings and limits: Roughly uniform depth of sequencing across donors was assumed in presence/absence analyses. A later analysis found common viral pathogens apparently linked to several of the most significant clusters. The investigators catalogued 150 or so TCR beta chains as cytomegalovirus-associated. Judged likely to be a sequencing artifact was a cluster of highly shared sequence variants.

The study ran its PCR with 60 Vbeta and 13 Jbeta primers. Some clones are missing from TCRdb's copy, which holds only in-frame ones; the method was immunoSEQ multiplex PCR. The sample lists some 150,000 clones; 75% were seen once. The chain has TRBV27 and TRBJ1-1; the D is unclear. Sequences were obtained from PBMCs. This TCR came from a man aged 40-49 years in good health and CMV-seronegative. CDR3: CASSLRGGYTEAFF. For the CDR3, the DNA is TGTGCCAGCAGTTTACGAGGAGGGTACACTGAAGCTTTCTTT.